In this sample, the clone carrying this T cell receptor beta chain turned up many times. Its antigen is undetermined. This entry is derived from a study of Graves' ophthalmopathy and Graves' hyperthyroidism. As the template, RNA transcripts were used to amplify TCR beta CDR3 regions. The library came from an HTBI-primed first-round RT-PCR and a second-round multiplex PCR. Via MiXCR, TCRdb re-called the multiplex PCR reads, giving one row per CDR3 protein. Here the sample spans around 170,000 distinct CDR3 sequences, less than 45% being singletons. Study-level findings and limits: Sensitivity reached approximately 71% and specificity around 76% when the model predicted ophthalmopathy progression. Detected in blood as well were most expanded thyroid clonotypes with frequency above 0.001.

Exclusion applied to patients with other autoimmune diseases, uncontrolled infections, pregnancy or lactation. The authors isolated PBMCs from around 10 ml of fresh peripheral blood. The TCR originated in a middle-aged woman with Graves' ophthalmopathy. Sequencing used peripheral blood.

CDR3 residues: CASRLAGGRGQETQYF. The CDR3 DNA is TGTGCCAGCAGACTAGCGGGAGGCCGGGGCCAAGAGACCCAGTACTTC. This rearrangement joins TRBV2 to TRBJ2-5, with 12 bases identical to TRBD2. CDR1 SNHLY and CDR2 FYNNEI come from the germline V gene. CDR3 size: 16 residues. The trim removed 6 bases at V and 1 base at J, leaving 6 bases unmatched. Full variable domain (outside the CDR3, taken from reference TRBV2 and TRBJ2-5): EPEVTQTPSHQVTQMGQEVILRCVPISNHLYFYWYRQILGQKVEFLVSFYNNEISEKSEIFDDQFSVERPDGSNFTLKIRSTKLEDSAMYFCASRLAGGRGQETQYFGPGTRLLVL.